This T cell receptor beta chain was observed in a study of blood T cell repertoires in COVID-19. The count of this clone is one. CDR3 size: 16 residues. CDR1 is SGHKS and CDR2 is YYEKEE in the germline V gene (reference sequence). V shed 4 bases and J shed 2 bases, with 19 bases lying between them. Participants were placed into cohorts based on the clinical history they reported. Recovery among Cohort 3 donors was established by two negative PCRs, clearance, or symptom resolution. Per the authors' pipeline: Researchers report that nucleated cell counts were estimated from reference gene primer amplification. Measured with immunoSEQ multiplex PCR; TCRdb has only the in-frame clones, and not every one. The V and J calls and clone size are taken from that table; D and trimming were inferred from the DNA. Here the sample spans fewer than 250,000 clones, about four fifths being singletons.

This sequence joins TRBV5-5 and TRBJ2-7; TRBD2 is a possible D gene (7 bases). The source of this sequence is a woman in her 30s who had recovered from COVID-19. The sequencing sample was made of PBMCs or T cells enriched from blood (not recorded which). The CDR3 loop is CASSLQHGGATYEQYF. As DNA, the CDR3 is TGTGCCAGCAGCCTACAACATGGGGGGGCGACCTACGAGCAGTACTTC.